A single sample is the source of the 28 T cell receptor beta chains below, sequenced in a study of graft-versus-host responses after intestinal transplantation. TCRdb's table, derived via immunoSEQ multiplex PCR, lists solely in-frame clones and lacks some. Among over 90,000 clones listed, more than 85% were seen once. These TCRs are of unknown antigen specificity. The sample was unstimulated CD8+ T cells sorted from spleen or lymph node cells, taken before intestinal transplant. The origin of the receptors is a human donor who received an intestinal transplant.

The J gene is TRBJ2-7, the V gene TRBV7-9; D unresolved. There are 11 residues in the CDR3. V was pared by 6 bases and J by 2 bases, with 5 bases between. Germline V gene sequence: CDR1 SEHNR, CDR2 FQNEAQ (reference sequence). The CDR3 sequence is CASSVTYEQYF. DNA of the CDR3: TGTGCCAGCAGTGTGACCTACGAGCAGTACTTC.

V gene TRBV6-5 combines with J gene TRBJ1-6; no clear D gene. This CDR3 is built from 13 residues. V was pared by 2 bases and J by 9 bases, with 8 bases between. The V gene's germline CDR1 is MNHEY and CDR2 SVGAGI. The CDR3 DNA is TGTGCCAGCAGTTACGGCGGAGGTTCACCCCTCCACTTT. This gives the protein CASSYGGGSPLHF.

For the CDR3, the DNA is TGTGCCAGCAGCTCGTCGGACTCGGGGAGCACCGGGGAGCTGTTTTTT. Protein product: CASSSSDSGSTGELFF. The V gene is TRBV7-3, the J gene TRBJ2-2; D perhaps matches TRBD2 (5 bases). The V gene's germline CDR1 is SGHTA and CDR2 FQGTGA. This CDR3 has 16 residues. Trimming pared 4 bases from V and 4 bases from J, leaving 16 bases between.

This clone was recorded only once. This chain connects TRBV6-1 to TRBJ2-3, with a weak D call TRBD1 (6 bases). The ends were cut back, 8 bases at V and 3 bases at J, with 18 bases in the middle. The germline V gene has CDR1 MNHNS and CDR2 SASEGT. The CDR3 loop spans 15 amino acids. The CDR3 DNA reads TGTGCCAGCTTGAGTACAGGGTATATTACAGATACGCAGTATTTT. Protein product: CASLSTGYITDTQYF.

This chain's CDR3 is CASSLGQGITQPQHF. The CDR3 DNA is TGTGCCAGTAGTCTCGGACAGGGGATCACTCAGCCCCAGCATTTT. The chain is built from TRBV19 and TRBJ1-5; 9 bases map to TRBD1. The CDR3 totals 15 residues. CDR1 and CDR2 (germline): LNHDA, SQIVND (reference sequence). V was pared by 5 bases and J by 6 bases, with 8 bases of the junction left unmatched.

The gene calls are TRBV6-1 and TRBJ2-7; D might be TRBD1 (6 bases). With 3 bases removed from V and 7 bases from J, the gap between germline ends came to 13 bases. CDR3 length: 13 residues. The V gene's germline CDR1 is MNHNS and CDR2 SASEGT. Here the CDR3 DNA reads TGTGCCAGCAGTGAGGTAATCCAGGGGGAGCAGTACTTC. Residues: CASSEVIQGEQYF.

The genes are TRBV2 and TRBJ1-1; D possibly corresponds to TRBD1 (6 bases). The germline CDR1 and CDR2 sequences are SNHLY and FYNNEI. The CDR3 contains 13 residues. Trimming cost V 9 bases and J 4 bases, with 15 bases left between them. The CDR3 sequence is CARRGAVTTEAFF. CDR3 nucleotide sequence: TGTGCCAGGAGGGGGGCGGTGACCACTGAAGCTTTCTTT.

The chain employs TRBV2 and TRBJ2-1, with unresolved D. Trimming stripped 8 bases from V and 8 bases from J, with 13 bases between. The CDR3 runs to 12 residues. CDR1 SNHLY and CDR2 FYNNEI come from the germline V gene. CDR3 amino acids: CASEVSVDEQFF. CDR3 DNA sequence: TGTGCCAGCGAGGTCTCGGTCGATGAGCAGTTCTTC.

This chain connects TRBV30 to TRBJ1-2; 9 positions match TRBD1. CDR3 size: 13 residues. CDR1 and CDR2 (germline): GTSNPN, SVGIG (reference sequence). Losses at the gene ends were 3 bases for V and 12 bases for J; bases not matched to a gene: 11. The DNA of the CDR3 is TGTGCCTGGAGGGACAGGGGACAGGGTTTGGACACCTTC. Amino acids: CAWRDRGQGLDTF.

V and J are TRBV5-6 and TRBJ2-7; D is unresolved. The CDR3 is 16 residues long. CDR1 is SGHDT, CDR2 YYEEEE, per germline. The V and J ends lost 3 bases and 4 bases respectively, with 20 bases between them. The CDR3 protein is CASSSFGGRRRYEQYF. CDR3 bases: TGTGCCAGCAGCTCCTTCGGCGGCCGCAGGCGGTACGAGCAGTACTTC.

About this clone itself: Other DNA sequences in this sample translate to the same CDR3. The chain has TRBV4-1 and TRBJ2-3; TRBD2 agrees at 11 bases. The germline V gene has CDR1 MGHRA and CDR2 YSYEKL. This CDR3 region has 17 residues. V shed 0 bases and J 2 bases; nucleotides not matched to a gene: 4. This CDR3 is CASSQDASGGFTDTQYF. For the CDR3, the DNA is TGCGCCAGCAGCCAAGATGCTAGCGGGGGGTTCACAGATACGCAGTATTTT.

V is TRBV7-9 and J is TRBJ1-5, with D maybe TRBD1 (5 bases). The germline gives CDR1 SEHNR, CDR2 FQNEAQ (reference sequence). Trimming left V 5 bases short and J 5 bases short, with 16 bases between. The length of the CDR3 is 15 residues. CDR3 region: CASSAGTSSYQPQHF. The CDR3 DNA follows: TGTGCCAGCAGCGCAGGGACCTCAAGTTATCAGCCCCAGCATTTT.

The chain combines TRBV13 with TRBJ2-1; D perhaps matches TRBD1 (5 bases). CDR1 is PRHDT and CDR2 is FYEKMQ in the germline V gene (reference sequence). The CDR3 spans 14 residues. Trimming removed 5 bases at V and 0 bases at J, with 8 bases between. DNA of the CDR3: TGTGCCAGCAGCAGGGGAAGCTCCTACAATGAGCAGTTCTTC. This gives the protein CASSRGSSYNEQFF.

CDR3 protein: CASSYRGDRAYEQYF. The CDR3, as DNA: TGTGCCAGCAGTTACCGTGGGGACCGGGCTTACGAGCAGTACTTC. This chain links TRBV6-5 with TRBJ2-7; D may be TRBD1 or TRBD2 (5 bases each). Germline assignment: CDR1 MNHEY and CDR2 SVGAGI. Deletions cut 2 bases from V and 4 bases from J, with 15 bases between. The CDR3 extends over 15 amino acids.

This clone was observed a handful of times. The junction shows a germline mismatch at one end, possibly a read error. The genes are TRBV11-2 and TRBJ1-6; 7 nucleotides line up with TRBD1. CDR3 length equals 12 residues. Per germline, CDR1 SGHAT and CDR2 FQNNGV. The DNA of the CDR3 is TGTGCCAGCAGCCCACGGGACAGAGCAATATTCTTT. The encoded protein is CASSPRDRAIFF. Based on the CDR3 plus reference TRBV11-2 and TRBJ1-6, the full variable domain is EAGVAQSPRYKIIEKRQSVAFWCNPISGHATLYWYQQILGQGPKLLIQFQNNGVVDDSQLPKDRFSAERLKGVDSTLKIQPAKLEDSAVYLCASSPRDRAIFFGNGTRLTVT.

This clone was observed once. V and J are TRBV19 and TRBJ1-5; 7 bases agree with TRBD1. This CDR3 is 14 amino acids long. The J segment lost 3 bases and the V segment lost 6 bases, leaving 5 bases of the junction unmatched. Looked up from germline, CDR1 is LNHDA and CDR2 is SQIVND (reference sequence). The CDR3 DNA reads as TGTGCCAGTAGACTGACAGGGAACAATCAGCCCCAGCATTTT. Protein sequence: CASRLTGNNQPQHF.

V usage is TRBV19 and J usage is TRBJ1-2, with a tentative D call TRBD1 (6 bases). The CDR3 is made up of 16 amino acids. The germline V gene encodes CDR1 LNHDA and CDR2 SQIVND (reference sequence). V shed 4 bases and J shed 8 bases, with 23 bases lying between them. CDR3 bases: TGTGCCAGTAGTACCCCCACCCGACAGGCCAATATGGGCTACACCTTC. Translating gives CASSTPTRQANMGYTF.

The chain links TRBV2 to TRBJ2-7, with 10 bases fitting TRBD1. The germline CDR1 and CDR2 sequences are SNHLY and FYNNEI. The CDR3 covers 14 residues. V lost 9 bases to trimming and J lost 7 bases; unmatched junction nucleotides: 12. The CDR3 DNA follows: TGTGCCAGTTGGTCGGGACAGGGGCCTTGGGAGCAGTACTTC. It specifies CASWSGQGPWEQYF.

The J gene is TRBJ2-7, the V gene TRBV30; D unresolved. V gave up 7 bases and J gave up 5 bases, with 15 bases separating them. This CDR3 contains 12 residues. The germline gives CDR1 GTSNPN, CDR2 SVGIG (reference sequence). Written as DNA, the CDR3 is TGTGCCTCACTTTTTTCCCCCGACGAGCAGTACTTC. Translating gives CASLFSPDEQYF.

The rearrangement joins TRBV6-1 to TRBJ1-1, with no clear D. This CDR3 region has 14 residues. Trimming cost V 6 bases and J 1 base, with 12 bases left between them. Germline V lookup: CDR1 MNHNS, CDR2 SASEGT. This CDR3 is CASSADSGNTEAFF. DNA of the CDR3: TGTGCCAGCAGCGCCGATTCTGGGAACACTGAAGCTTTCTTT.

The rearrangement uses TRBV13 and TRBJ2-4; weak D call: TRBD1 (6 bases). This CDR3 has 13 amino acids. CDR1 is PRHDT and CDR2 is FYEKMQ in the germline V gene (reference sequence). Trimming cost V 10 bases and J 4 bases, with 14 bases left between them. The DNA of the CDR3 is TGTGCCACCCGAGACAGGTCTAAAAACATTCAGTACTTC. The encoded protein is CATRDRSKNIQYF. Full variable domain (missing parts from reference TRBV13 and TRBJ2-4): AAGVIQSPRHLIKEKRETATLKCYPIPRHDTVYWYQQGPGQDPQFLISFYEKMQSDKGSIPDRFSAQQFSDYHSELNMSSLELGDSALYFCATRDRSKNIQYFGAGTRLSVL.

J is TRBJ1-6 and V is TRBV4-1; no firm D call. CDR3 length: 15 amino acids. The germline V gene has CDR1 MGHRA and CDR2 YSYEKL. V lost 4 bases, J lost 9 bases, and 16 bases lay in between. The CDR3 here is CASSPERRTASPLHF. For the CDR3, the DNA is TGCGCCAGCAGCCCGGAACGGCGAACAGCTTCACCCCTCCACTTT.

The genes are TRBV27 and TRBJ2-1; D is undetermined. This CDR3 spans 13 amino acids. Germline V lookup: CDR1 MNHEY, CDR2 SMNVEV (reference sequence). Trimming removed 3 bases from V and 6 bases from J, with 9 bases in between. The CDR3 nucleotides read TGTGCCAGCAGTTTTGGGCCTCTCAATGAGCAGTTCTTC. Amino acid sequence: CASSFGPLNEQFF.

The chain uses TRBV4-1 and TRBJ2-7; TRBD1 is a possible D gene (5 bases). Germline CDR1 reads MGHRA; CDR2 reads YSYEKL. There are 15 residues in the CDR3. V was clipped by 3 bases and J by 0 bases, with 12 bases between them. CDR3 loop: CASSHLRGYSYEQYF. The CDR3 bases are TGCGCCAGCAGCCACTTAAGGGGATACTCCTACGAGCAGTACTTC.

This clone appeared a single time. The chain combines TRBV6-6 with TRBJ1-1; maybe TRBD1 (5 bases). Trimming left V 8 bases short and J 1 base short, with 8 bases between. The CDR3 extends over 12 amino acids. Germline V gives CDR1 MNHNY, CDR2 SVGAGI (reference sequence). The CDR3 region has the DNA TGTGCCAGCGGACAAACGAACACTGAAGCTTTCTTT. Amino acids: CASGQTNTEAFF.

This chain links TRBV7-6 with TRBJ2-1; D ambiguous. Germline V gene data show CDR1 as SGHVS and CDR2 as FNYEAQ. The CDR3 has 18 amino acids. Trimming pared 5 bases from V and 4 bases from J, leaving 24 bases between. CDR3 sequence: CASSALISLPGDYNEQFF. The CDR3 nucleotides are TGTGCCAGCAGCGCCCTGATCAGTCTCCCTGGAGATTACAATGAGCAGTTCTTC. The full variable domain, its missing parts supplied by reference TRBV7-6 and TRBJ2-1, is GAGVSQSPRYKVTKRGQDVALRCDPISGHVSLYWYRQALGQGPEFLTYFNYEAQQDKSGLPNDRFSAERPEGSISTLTIQRTEQRDSAMYRCASSALISLPGDYNEQFFGPGTRLTVL.

V usage is TRBV7-9 and J usage is TRBJ2-7; D ambiguous. Germline loops: CDR1 SEHNR, CDR2 FQNEAQ (reference sequence). This CDR3 is 11 amino acids long. V lost 5 bases and J lost 9, with 11 bases in between. The DNA of the CDR3 is TGTGCCAGCAGCGACGGCCACGCGCAGTACTTC. Translating it yields CASSDGHAQYF.

The J gene is TRBJ2-5, the V gene TRBV4-1, with 10 bases identical to TRBD2. After removal of 8 bases from V and 3 bases from J, the junction contained 6 bases not matched to a gene. Germline assignment: CDR1 MGHRA and CDR2 YSYEKL. The CDR3 runs 14 residues. CDR3 amino acids: CASASGGEEETQYF. The CDR3 bases are TGCGCCAGCGCGAGCGGGGGGGAGGAAGAGACCCAGTACTTC.